A selection of T cell receptor beta chains follows, all from one sample in a study of shared clonotypes between healthy human individuals. Clones were sequenced by immunoSEQ multiplex PCR, and TCRdb holds only the in-frame ones, with some missing. The repertoire includes over 75,000 clones, almost 70% of them detected once, and approximately 50% sits in the top ten. The sequenced sample was memory CD8+ T cells sorted from blood. These receptors all come from a man aged 25-45 years in good health. CDR3s include the opening cysteine and the closing phenylalanine or tryptophan. Fields, in order: D gene, clone size, V gene, J gene, CDR3 length, CDR3 protein, CDR3 DNA. D genes are given only for firm matches. Clone size, where shown, is once, few, many, or a class for clones that have expanded.

NA	NA	TRBV27	TRBJ1-5	13	CASSPWSNQPQHF	TGTGCCAGCAGCCCCTGGTCCAATCAGCCCCAGCATTTT
TRBD2	NA	TRBV5-4	TRBJ2-7	15	CASSFLTSGSHEQYF	TGTGCCAGCAGCTTCCTGACTAGCGGGAGCCACGAGCAGTACTTC
NA	NA	TRBV5-8	TRBJ1-5	14	CASSLGPSNQPQHF	TGTGCCAGCAGCTTGGGGCCGAGCAATCAGCCCCAGCATTTT
NA	NA	TRBV7-9	TRBJ2-2	14	CASNLRRDTGELFF	TGTGCCAGCAACCTACGCAGGGACACCGGGGAGCTGTTTTTT
NA	few	TRBV5-5	TRBJ2-7	14	CASSLPTKSYEQYF	TGTGCCAGCAGCTTACCCACAAAGAGCTACGAGCAGTACTTC
TRBD2	NA	TRBV7-9	TRBJ2-1	18	CASRPKTSAGSSYNEQFF	TGTGCCAGCAGACCCAAAACCTCAGCGGGGAGCTCCTACAATGAGCAGTTCTTC
NA	once	TRBV29-1	TRBJ2-6	17	CSVEAPRESSGANVLTF	TGCAGCGTTGAAGCACCCAGGGAATCCTCTGGGGCCAACGTCCTGACTTTC
NA	NA	TRBV9	TRBJ2-7	13	CAIKGGGTYEQYF	TGTGCCATCAAGGGGGGCGGCACCTACGAGCAGTACTTC
NA	NA	TRBV29-1	TRBJ2-1	10	CSATHNEQFF	TGCAGCGCTACCCACAATGAGCAGTTCTTC
NA	NA	TRBV29-1	TRBJ2-5	13	CSVEDWGQETQYF	TGCAGCGTTGAAGATTGGGGACAAGAGACCCAGTACTTC
NA	NA	TRBV6-5	TRBJ2-1	15	CASSYRIGSYNEQFF	TGTGCCAGCAGTTACCGGATTGGGTCCTACAATGAGCAGTTCTTC
NA	few	TRBV30	TRBJ1-1	13	CAWSVGGRREAFF	TGTGCCTGGAGTGTGGGGGGCCGCAGGGAAGCTTTCTTT
TRBD1	NA	TRBV2	TRBJ2-7	15	CASSENRDRGYEQYF	TGTGCCAGCAGTGAAAATCGGGACAGGGGCTACGAGCAGTACTTC
TRBD2	NA	TRBV7-9	TRBJ2-3	16	CASSPGLAGVVDTQYF	TGTGCCAGCAGCCCAGGACTAGCGGGAGTAGTAGATACGCAGTATTTT
NA	NA	TRBV27	TRBJ1-5	14	CASSRDVYDQPQHF	TGTGCCAGCAGCCGGGACGTTTACGATCAGCCCCAGCATTTT
NA	NA	TRBV25-1	TRBJ1-3	15	CASSELVVSGNTIYF	TGTGCCAGCAGTGAATTGGTAGTCTCTGGAAACACCATATATTTT
NA	NA	TRBV29-1	TRBJ1-1	12	CSVTYMNTEAFF	TGCAGCGTCACGTACATGAACACTGAAGCTTTCTTT
TRBD2	NA	TRBV7-8	TRBJ2-3	16	CASSWRLAGKWDTQYF	TGTGCCAGCAGCTGGAGACTAGCGGGTAAATGGGATACGCAGTATTTT
NA	NA	TRBV27	TRBJ2-1	15	CASSLDRGTPNEQFF	TGTGCCAGCAGTTTAGACCGCGGGACCCCCAATGAGCAGTTCTTC
NA	NA	TRBV5-1	TRBJ2-3	17	CASSLGTGSLSTDTQYF	TGCGCCAGCAGCTTGGGGACGGGGTCCCTTAGCACAGATACGCAGTATTTT
TRBD2	NA	TRBV5-8	TRBJ2-7	14	CASSDQTSGLEQYF	TGTGCCAGCAGCGACCAGACTAGCGGCCTAGAGCAGTACTTC
TRBD2	NA	TRBV5-1	TRBJ2-7	18	CASSLETSGARSSYEQYF	TGCGCCAGCAGCTTGGAGACTAGCGGGGCCCGAAGCTCCTACGAGCAGTACTTC
TRBD1	NA	TRBV28	TRBJ1-4	13	CASRPTGGEKLFF	TGTGCCAGCAGACCGACAGGGGGGGAAAAACTGTTTTTT
NA	NA	TRBV27	TRBJ1-5	13	CASSLFGGQPQHF	TGTGCCAGCAGTTTATTTGGGGGTCAGCCCCAGCATTTT
NA	NA	TRBV28	TRBJ1-1	13	CASMSLMNTEAFF	TGTGCCAGCATGAGTCTCATGAACACTGAAGCTTTCTTT
TRBD1	NA	TRBV27	TRBJ2-1	14	CASRRQGPNNEQFF	TGTGCCAGCAGAAGACAGGGTCCCAACAATGAGCAGTTCTTC
NA	once	TRBV4-2	TRBJ2-7	13	CASSPPDGYEQYF	TGTGCCAGCAGCCCACCGGACGGCTACGAGCAGTACTTC
NA	NA	TRBV4-3	TRBJ2-3	17	CASSQSRWQITADTQYF	TGCGCCAGCAGCCAAAGTAGGTGGCAGATAACGGCAGATACGCAGTATTTT
TRBD2	many	TRBV28	TRBJ2-7	11	CATGLYYEQYF	TGTGCCACGGGACTATACTACGAGCAGTACTTC
NA	once	TRBV6-1	TRBJ2-7	14	CASSDGAEFYEQYF	TGTGCCAGCAGTGACGGCGCGGAGTTCTACGAGCAGTACTTC
TRBD2	NA	TRBV10-3	TRBJ2-1	15	CAISVAGTSYNEQFF	TGTGCCATCAGTGTAGCGGGGACCTCCTACAATGAGCAGTTCTTC
TRBD1	few	TRBV19	TRBJ2-1	15	CASSITGDAYNEQFF	TGTGCCAGTAGTATAACAGGGGATGCCTACAATGAGCAGTTCTTC
NA	NA	TRBV10-2	TRBJ2-7	12	CASTSTNYEQYF	TGCGCCAGCACGTCTACTAACTACGAGCAGTACTTC
TRBD2	NA	TRBV5-1	TRBJ2-2	19	CASSLLTSGRPIFTGELFF	TGCGCCAGCAGCTTACTGACTAGCGGGAGGCCGATCTTCACCGGGGAGCTGTTTTTT
TRBD1	NA	TRBV10-2	TRBJ1-1	15	CASSLKDRVNTEAFF	TGCGCCAGCAGTTTAAAGGACAGGGTGAACACTGAAGCTTTCTTT
NA	few	TRBV5-1	TRBJ2-3	15	CASSPGGDATDTQYF	TGCGCCAGCAGTCCAGGAGGGGATGCGACAGATACGCAGTATTTT
NA	NA	TRBV2	TRBJ2-1	14	CASSTGGTHNEQFF	TGTGCCAGCAGTACGGGCGGGACCCACAATGAGCAGTTCTTC
TRBD2	NA	TRBV5-4	TRBJ2-2	15	CASSPRTSRTGELFF	TGTGCCAGCAGCCCTCGGACTAGCAGAACCGGGGAGCTGTTTTTT
TRBD1	NA	TRBV15	TRBJ1-4	15	CATSNDRVANEKLFF	TGTGCCACCAGCAACGACAGGGTAGCTAATGAAAAACTGTTTTTT